The clone carrying this T cell receptor beta chain occurred once. This record belongs to a study of Ad26.COV2.S vaccination and SARS-CoV-2 variants. TCRdb keeps only in-frame clones here, not all; method: immunoSEQ multiplex PCR. The sample includes 500,000 or so clones, roughly 89% of them seen just once. Regarding treatment: some 20 received Ad26.COV2.S at low or high dose, single or two shots; about 5 received placebo; per-sample allocation not given. Samples came from day 63 after the first vaccine or placebo injection. The CDR3 runs 16 residues. Trimming took 6 bases from V and 0 from J, leaving 15 bases between them. Germline V gene lookup returns CDR1 KGHSH and CDR2 LQKENI.

The rearrangement uses TRBV18 and TRBJ2-1; D perhaps matches TRBD2 (6 bases). This sequence was found in a person aged 18-65 years who received the Ad26.COV2.S COVID-19 vaccine or a placebo. The sequencing here drew on peripheral blood, taken in a trial of Ad26.COV2.S vaccine versus placebo. The CDR3 DNA sequence: TGTGCCAGCTCTCCGACTAGAGCTGACTCCTACAATGAGCAGTTCTTC. Translated: CASSPTRADSYNEQFF.